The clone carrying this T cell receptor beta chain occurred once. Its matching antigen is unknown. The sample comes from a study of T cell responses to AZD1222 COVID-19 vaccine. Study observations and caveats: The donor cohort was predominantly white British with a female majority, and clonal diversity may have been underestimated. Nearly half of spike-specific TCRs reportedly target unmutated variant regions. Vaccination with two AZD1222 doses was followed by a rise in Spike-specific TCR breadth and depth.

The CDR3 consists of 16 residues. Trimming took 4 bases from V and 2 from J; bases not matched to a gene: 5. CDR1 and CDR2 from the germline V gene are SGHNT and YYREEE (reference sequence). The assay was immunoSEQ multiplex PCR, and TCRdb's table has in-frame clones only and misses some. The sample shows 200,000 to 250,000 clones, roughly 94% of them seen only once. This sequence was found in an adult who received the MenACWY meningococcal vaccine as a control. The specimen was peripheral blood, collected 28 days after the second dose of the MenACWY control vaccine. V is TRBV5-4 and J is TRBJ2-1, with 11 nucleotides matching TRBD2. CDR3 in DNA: TGTGCCAGCAGCAGAAAGACTAGCGGGACCTACAATGAGCAGTTCTTC. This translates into CASSRKTSGTYNEQFF.